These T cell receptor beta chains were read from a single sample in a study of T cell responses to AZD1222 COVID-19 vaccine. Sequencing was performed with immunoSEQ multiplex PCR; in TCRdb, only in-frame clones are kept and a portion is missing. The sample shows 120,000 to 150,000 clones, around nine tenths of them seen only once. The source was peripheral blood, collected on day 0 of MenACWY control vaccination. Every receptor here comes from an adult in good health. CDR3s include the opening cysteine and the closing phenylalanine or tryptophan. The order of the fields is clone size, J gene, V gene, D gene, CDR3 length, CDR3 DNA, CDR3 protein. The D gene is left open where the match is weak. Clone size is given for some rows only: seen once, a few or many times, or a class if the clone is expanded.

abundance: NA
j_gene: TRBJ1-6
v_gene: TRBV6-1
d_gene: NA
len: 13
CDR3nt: TGTGCCAGCGGGCGCCTCAGGGATTCACCCCTCCACTTT
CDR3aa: CASGRLRDSPLHF

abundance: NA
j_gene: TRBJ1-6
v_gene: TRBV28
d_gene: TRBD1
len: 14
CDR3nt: TGTGCCAGCAGGCTCCGGGACAGGAATTCACCCCTCCACTTT
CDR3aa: CASRLRDRNSPLHF

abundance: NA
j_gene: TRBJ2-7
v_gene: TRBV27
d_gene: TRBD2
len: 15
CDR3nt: TGTGCCAGCAGGTCCTGGCAGCGGGAAACCTACGAGCAGTACTTC
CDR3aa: CASRSWQRETYEQYF

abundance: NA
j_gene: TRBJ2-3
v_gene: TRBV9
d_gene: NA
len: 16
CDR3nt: TGTGCCAGCAGCGTAGTGAGTAGGCATAACGGAGATACGCAGTATTTT
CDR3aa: CASSVVSRHNGDTQYF

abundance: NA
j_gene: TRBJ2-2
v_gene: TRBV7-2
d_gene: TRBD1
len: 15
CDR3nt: TGTGCCAGCAGCCTTACAGGGGCAAGGACCGGGGAGCTGTTTTTT
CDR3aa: CASSLTGARTGELFF

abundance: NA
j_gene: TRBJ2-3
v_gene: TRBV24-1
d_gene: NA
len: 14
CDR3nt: TGTGCCACCAGTGCGGGGGGCAGCACAGATACGCAGTATTTT
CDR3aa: CATSAGGSTDTQYF

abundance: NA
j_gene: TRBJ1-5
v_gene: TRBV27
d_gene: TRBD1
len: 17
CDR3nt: TGTGCCAGCGGGGACAGGGAGGTGGCCTATGGCAATCAGCCCCAGCATTTT
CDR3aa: CASGDREVAYGNQPQHF

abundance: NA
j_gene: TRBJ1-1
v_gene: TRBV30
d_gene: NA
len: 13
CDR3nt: TGTGCCTGGAGTGCACAGGAGTTCACTGAAGCTTTCTTT
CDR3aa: CAWSAQEFTEAFF

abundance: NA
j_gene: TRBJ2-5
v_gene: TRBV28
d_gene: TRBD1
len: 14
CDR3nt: TGTGCCAGCAGGATAGCGGACAGGGGAGAGACCCAGTACTTC
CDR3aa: CASRIADRGETQYF

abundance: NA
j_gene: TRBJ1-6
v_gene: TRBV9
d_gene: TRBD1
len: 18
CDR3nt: TGTGCCAGCAGCGTACCCCGTGACGGCGGGACAGATAATTCACCCCTCCACTTT
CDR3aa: CASSVPRDGGTDNSPLHF

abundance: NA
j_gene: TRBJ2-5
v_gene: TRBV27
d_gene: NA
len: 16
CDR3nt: TGTGCCAGCAGTTCCCCGCGAGGCAGGACTCAAGAGACCCAGTACTTC
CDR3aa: CASSSPRGRTQETQYF

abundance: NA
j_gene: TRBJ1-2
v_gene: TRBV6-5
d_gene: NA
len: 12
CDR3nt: TGTGCCAGCAGCCAGGCTAACTATGGCTACACCTTC
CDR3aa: CASSQANYGYTF

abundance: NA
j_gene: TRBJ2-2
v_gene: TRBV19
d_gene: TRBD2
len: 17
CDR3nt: TGTGCCAGTAGTTCAGGACTAGCGGCTCTAAACACCGGGGAGCTGTTTTTT
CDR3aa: CASSSGLAALNTGELFF

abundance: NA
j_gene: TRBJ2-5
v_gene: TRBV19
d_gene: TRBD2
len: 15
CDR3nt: TGTGCCAGTAGTATAGGGAGCGGGATGTATGAGACCCAGTACTTC
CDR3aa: CASSIGSGMYETQYF

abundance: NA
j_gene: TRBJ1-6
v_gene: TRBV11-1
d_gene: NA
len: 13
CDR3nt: TGTGCCAGCAGCTTACAGGGATCTTCACCCCTCCACTTT
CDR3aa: CASSLQGSSPLHF

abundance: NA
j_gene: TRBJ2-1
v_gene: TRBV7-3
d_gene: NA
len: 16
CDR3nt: TGTGCCAGCAGCCCGGATTCGGGTAGGGGAAACAATGAGCAGTTCTTC
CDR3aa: CASSPDSGRGNNEQFF

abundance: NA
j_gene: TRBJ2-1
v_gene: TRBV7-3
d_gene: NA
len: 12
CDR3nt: TGTGCCAGCAGCCCCGTTTCAGGGGAGCAGTTCTTC
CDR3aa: CASSPVSGEQFF

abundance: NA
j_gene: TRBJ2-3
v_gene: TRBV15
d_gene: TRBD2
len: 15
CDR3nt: TGTGCCACCAGCAGAAATCGGGGGGAGGCAGATACGCAGTATTTT
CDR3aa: CATSRNRGEADTQYF

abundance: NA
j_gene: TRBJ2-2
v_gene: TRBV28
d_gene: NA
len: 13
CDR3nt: TGTGCCAGCAGTTTAAAGGGTACCGGGGAGCTGTTTTTT
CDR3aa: CASSLKGTGELFF

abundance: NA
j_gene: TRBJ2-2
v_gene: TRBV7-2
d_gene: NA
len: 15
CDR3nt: TGTGCCAGCAGCCTAATGCAGGGGGGCACCGGGGAGCTGTTTTTT
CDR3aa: CASSLMQGGTGELFF

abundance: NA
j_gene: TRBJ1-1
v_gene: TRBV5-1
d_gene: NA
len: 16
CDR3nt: TGCGCCAGCAGCTTGGGCGGGGGCAGATCGAACACTGAAGCTTTCTTT
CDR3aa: CASSLGGGRSNTEAFF

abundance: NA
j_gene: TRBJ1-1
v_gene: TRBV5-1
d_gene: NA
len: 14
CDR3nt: TGCGCCAGTAAGAGAGGGCCAGACAACACTGAAGCTTTCTTT
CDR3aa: CASKRGPDNTEAFF

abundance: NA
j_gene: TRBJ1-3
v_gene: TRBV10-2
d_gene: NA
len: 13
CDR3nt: TGCGCCAGCAGTGAGGGGCTTGGAAACACCATATATTTT
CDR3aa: CASSEGLGNTIYF

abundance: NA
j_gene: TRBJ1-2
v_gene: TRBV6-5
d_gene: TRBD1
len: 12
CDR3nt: TGTGCCAGCAGTCCCGACAGGGTCATCTACACCTTC
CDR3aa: CASSPDRVIYTF

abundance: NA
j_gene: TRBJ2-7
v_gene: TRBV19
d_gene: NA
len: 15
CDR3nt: TGTGCCAGTAGTATAGGGCCGGTGAGCTCCTACGAGCAGTACTTC
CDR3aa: CASSIGPVSSYEQYF

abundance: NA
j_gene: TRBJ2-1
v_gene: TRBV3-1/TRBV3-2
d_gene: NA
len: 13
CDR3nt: TGTGCCAGCAGCCCCGAGGGTACCCATGAGCAGTTCTTC
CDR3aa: CASSPEGTHEQFF

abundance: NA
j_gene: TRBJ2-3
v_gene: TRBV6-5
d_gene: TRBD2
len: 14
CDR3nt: TGTGCCAGCAGGGGACTAGCGGGCACAGATACGCAGTATTTT
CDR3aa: CASRGLAGTDTQYF

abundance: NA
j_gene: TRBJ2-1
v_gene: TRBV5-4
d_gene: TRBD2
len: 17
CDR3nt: TGTGCCAGCAGCTTACTAGCGGGGGGGCAGGTTTACAATGAGCAGTTCTTC
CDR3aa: CASSLLAGGQVYNEQFF

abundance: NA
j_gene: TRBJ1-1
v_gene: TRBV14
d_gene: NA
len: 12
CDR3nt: TGTGCCAGCGGGGGGCGGGGCACTGAAGCTTTCTTT
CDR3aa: CASGGRGTEAFF

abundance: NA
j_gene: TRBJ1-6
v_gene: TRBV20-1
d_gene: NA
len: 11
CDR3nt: TGCAGTGCTAGACAATCCCAACCCCTCCACTTT
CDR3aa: CSARQSQPLHF

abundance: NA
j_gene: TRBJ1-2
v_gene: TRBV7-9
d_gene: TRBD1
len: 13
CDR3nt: TGTGCCAGCAGCCCGCAGGGGGACTATGGCTACACCTTC
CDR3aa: CASSPQGDYGYTF

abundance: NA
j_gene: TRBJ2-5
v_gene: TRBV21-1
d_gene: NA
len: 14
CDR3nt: TGTGCCAGCAGCAAAGGCCCCCCCTCGGAGACCCAGTACTTC
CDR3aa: CASSKGPPSETQYF

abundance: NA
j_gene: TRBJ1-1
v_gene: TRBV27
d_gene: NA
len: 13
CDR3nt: TGTGCCAGCAGAGCTAGCGGGGGCACTGAAGCTTTCTTT
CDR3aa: CASRASGGTEAFF

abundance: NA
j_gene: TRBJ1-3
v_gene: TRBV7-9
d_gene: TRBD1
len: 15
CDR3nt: TGTGCCAGCACCACCCTGGGACAGGGAGGAAACACCATATATTTT
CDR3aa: CASTTLGQGGNTIYF

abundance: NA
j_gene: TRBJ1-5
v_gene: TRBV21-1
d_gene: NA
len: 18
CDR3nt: TGTGCCAGCAGCGCCCGAGGGACAGGGGGCTCTAGCAATCAGCCCCAGCATTTT
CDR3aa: CASSARGTGGSSNQPQHF

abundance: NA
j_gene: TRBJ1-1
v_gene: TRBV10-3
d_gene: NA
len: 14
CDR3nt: TGTGCCATCAGTGATAACAGGTTGAACACTGAAGCTTTCTTT
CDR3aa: CAISDNRLNTEAFF

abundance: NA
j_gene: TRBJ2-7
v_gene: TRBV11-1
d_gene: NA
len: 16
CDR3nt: TGTGCCAGCAGCTTAGAAACCCCACTAGCTGGAAGCGAGCAGTACTTC
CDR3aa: CASSLETPLAGSEQYF

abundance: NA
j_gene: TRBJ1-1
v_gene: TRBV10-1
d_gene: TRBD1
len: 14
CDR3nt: TGCGCCAGCAGTGTTGGACAGGGGTTCACTGAAGCTTTCTTT
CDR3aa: CASSVGQGFTEAFF

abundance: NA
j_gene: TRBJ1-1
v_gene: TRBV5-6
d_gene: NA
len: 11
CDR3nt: TGTGCCAGCAGCTTGGGAGGAAGGGCTTTCTTT
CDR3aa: CASSLGGRAFF

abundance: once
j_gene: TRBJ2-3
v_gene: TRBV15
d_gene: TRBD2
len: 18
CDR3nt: TGTGCCACCAGCAGAGATCTTAAGGGCGGGAGGAGGCAAGATACGCAGTATTTT
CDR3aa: CATSRDLKGGRRQDTQYF

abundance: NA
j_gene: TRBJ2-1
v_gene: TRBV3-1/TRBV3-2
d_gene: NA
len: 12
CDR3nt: TGTGCCAGCACCCCAGGATGGAATGAGCAGTTCTTC
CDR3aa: CASTPGWNEQFF

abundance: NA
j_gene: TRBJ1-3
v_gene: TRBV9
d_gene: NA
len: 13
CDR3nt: TGTGCCAGCAGCACGGGGCTTGGAAACACCATATATTTT
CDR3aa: CASSTGLGNTIYF